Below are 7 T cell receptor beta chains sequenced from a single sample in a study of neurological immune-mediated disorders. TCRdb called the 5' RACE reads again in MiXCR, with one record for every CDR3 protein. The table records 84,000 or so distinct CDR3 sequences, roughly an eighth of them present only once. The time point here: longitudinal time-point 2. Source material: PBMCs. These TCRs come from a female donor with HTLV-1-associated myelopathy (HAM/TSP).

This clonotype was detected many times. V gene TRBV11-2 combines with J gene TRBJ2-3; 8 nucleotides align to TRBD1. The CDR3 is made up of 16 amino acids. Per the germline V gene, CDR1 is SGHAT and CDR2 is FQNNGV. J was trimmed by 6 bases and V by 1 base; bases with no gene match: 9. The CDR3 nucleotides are TGTGCCAGCAGCTTAGGATTGGCAGGGGGCGAGGATACGCAGTATTTT. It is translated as CASSLGLAGGEDTQYF.

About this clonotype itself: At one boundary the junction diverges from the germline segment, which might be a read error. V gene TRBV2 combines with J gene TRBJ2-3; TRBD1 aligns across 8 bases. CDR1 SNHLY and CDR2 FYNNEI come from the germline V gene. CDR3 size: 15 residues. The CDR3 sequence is CACRQPGQGTDTQYF. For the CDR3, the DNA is TGTGCCTGCAGACAACCGGGACAGGGCACAGATACGCAGTATTTT. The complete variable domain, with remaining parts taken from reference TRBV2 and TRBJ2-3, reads EPEVTQTPSHQVTQMGQEVILRCVPISNHLYFYWYRQILGQKVEFLVSFYNNEISEKSEIFDDQFSVERPDGSNFTLKIRSTKLEDSAMYFCACRQPGQGTDTQYFGPGTRLTVL.

The CDR3 DNA follows: TGCAGTGCCCGAGGGGGGGGTTTGGGTGGCTACACCTTC. Its protein product is CSARGGGLGGYTF. The gene calls are TRBV20-1 and TRBJ1-2, with D maybe TRBD1 (6 bases). Deletions cut 6 bases from V and 7 bases from J, with 18 bases between. CDR3 length: 13 residues. Germline CDR1 is DFQATT and CDR2 is SNEGSKA (reference sequence).

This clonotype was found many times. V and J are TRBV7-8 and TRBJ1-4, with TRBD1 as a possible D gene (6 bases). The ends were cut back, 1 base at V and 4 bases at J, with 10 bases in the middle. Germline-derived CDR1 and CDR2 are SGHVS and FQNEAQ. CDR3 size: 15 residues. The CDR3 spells CASSLETGLNEKLFF. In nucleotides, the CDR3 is TGTGCCAGCAGCTTAGAGACAGGTCTTAATGAAAAACTGTTTTTT. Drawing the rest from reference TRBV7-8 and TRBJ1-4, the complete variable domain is GAGVSQSPRYKVAKRGQDVALRCDPISGHVSLFWYQQALGQGPEFLTYFQNEAQLDKSGLPSDRFFAERPEGSVSTLKIQRTQQEDSAVYLCASSLETGLNEKLFFGSGTQLSVL.

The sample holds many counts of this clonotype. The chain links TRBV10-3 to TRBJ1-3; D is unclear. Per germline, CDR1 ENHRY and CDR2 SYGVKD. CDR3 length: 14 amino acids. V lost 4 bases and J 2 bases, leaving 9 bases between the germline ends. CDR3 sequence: CAISGYTTGNTIYF. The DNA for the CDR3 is TGTGCCATCAGTGGATACACAACTGGAAACACCATATATTTT.

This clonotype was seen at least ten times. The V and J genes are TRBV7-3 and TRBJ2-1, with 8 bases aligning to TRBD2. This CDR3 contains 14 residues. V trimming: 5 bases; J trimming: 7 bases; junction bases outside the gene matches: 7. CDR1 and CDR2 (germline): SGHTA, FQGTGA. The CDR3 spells CASSPGGAVNEQFF. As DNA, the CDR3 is TGTGCCAGCAGCCCCGGGGGGGCGGTAAATGAGCAGTTCTTC.

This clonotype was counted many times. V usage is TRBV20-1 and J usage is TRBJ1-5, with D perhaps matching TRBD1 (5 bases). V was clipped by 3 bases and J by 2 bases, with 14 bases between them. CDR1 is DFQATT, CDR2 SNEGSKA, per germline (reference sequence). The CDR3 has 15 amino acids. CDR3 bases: TGCAGTGCTAGGAAAGGGACCAACGGCAATCAGCCCCAGCATTTT. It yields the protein CSARKGTNGNQPQHF.